The TCR beta chain under discussion was sequenced for a study of tumor-infiltrating lymphocytes in primary liver carcinoma. It was from about 19-30 mg of unsorted bulk tissue that RNA and DNA were co-extracted. TCR beta cDNA came from around 0.5 ug total RNA, primed with a constant-region primer. Libraries of TCR beta came from three nested multiplex PCR rounds with slightly modified ARM-PCR. The first two PCR rounds used TRBV1-TRBV30 forward primers with a C-beta reverse primer, roughly 11 cycles each. From the multiplex PCR reads, TCRdb called clonotypes with MiXCR, one entry per CDR3 protein. The sample has some 120,000 distinct CDR3 sequences, around 60% seen once; the top ten hold approximately 10%. With regard to this clonotype: One junction end does not reproduce the germline sequence, and a read error may be involved.

This CDR3 contains 14 residues. From germline, CDR1 is SGHRS and CDR2 YFSETQ. V is TRBV5-1 and J is TRBJ2-7, with D uncertain. The sample comprised liver tumor tissue from sampling region 1. Subset indicated: tumor region T1, superior pole. This TCR came from a woman aged 60-70 years with primary liver carcinoma and hepatitis B virus infection. For the CDR3, the DNA is TGCGCCAGCAGCTTGATGGACGGCTCCTGCGAGCAGTACTTC. This sequence encodes CASSLMDGSCEQYF. Full variable domain (remainder filled in from reference TRBV5-1 and TRBJ2-7): KAGVTQTPRYLIKTRGQQVTLSCSPISGHRSVSWYQQTPGQGLQFLFEYFSETQRNKGNFPGRFSGRQFSNSRSEMNVSTLELGDSALYLCASSLMDGSCEQYFGPGTRLTVT.